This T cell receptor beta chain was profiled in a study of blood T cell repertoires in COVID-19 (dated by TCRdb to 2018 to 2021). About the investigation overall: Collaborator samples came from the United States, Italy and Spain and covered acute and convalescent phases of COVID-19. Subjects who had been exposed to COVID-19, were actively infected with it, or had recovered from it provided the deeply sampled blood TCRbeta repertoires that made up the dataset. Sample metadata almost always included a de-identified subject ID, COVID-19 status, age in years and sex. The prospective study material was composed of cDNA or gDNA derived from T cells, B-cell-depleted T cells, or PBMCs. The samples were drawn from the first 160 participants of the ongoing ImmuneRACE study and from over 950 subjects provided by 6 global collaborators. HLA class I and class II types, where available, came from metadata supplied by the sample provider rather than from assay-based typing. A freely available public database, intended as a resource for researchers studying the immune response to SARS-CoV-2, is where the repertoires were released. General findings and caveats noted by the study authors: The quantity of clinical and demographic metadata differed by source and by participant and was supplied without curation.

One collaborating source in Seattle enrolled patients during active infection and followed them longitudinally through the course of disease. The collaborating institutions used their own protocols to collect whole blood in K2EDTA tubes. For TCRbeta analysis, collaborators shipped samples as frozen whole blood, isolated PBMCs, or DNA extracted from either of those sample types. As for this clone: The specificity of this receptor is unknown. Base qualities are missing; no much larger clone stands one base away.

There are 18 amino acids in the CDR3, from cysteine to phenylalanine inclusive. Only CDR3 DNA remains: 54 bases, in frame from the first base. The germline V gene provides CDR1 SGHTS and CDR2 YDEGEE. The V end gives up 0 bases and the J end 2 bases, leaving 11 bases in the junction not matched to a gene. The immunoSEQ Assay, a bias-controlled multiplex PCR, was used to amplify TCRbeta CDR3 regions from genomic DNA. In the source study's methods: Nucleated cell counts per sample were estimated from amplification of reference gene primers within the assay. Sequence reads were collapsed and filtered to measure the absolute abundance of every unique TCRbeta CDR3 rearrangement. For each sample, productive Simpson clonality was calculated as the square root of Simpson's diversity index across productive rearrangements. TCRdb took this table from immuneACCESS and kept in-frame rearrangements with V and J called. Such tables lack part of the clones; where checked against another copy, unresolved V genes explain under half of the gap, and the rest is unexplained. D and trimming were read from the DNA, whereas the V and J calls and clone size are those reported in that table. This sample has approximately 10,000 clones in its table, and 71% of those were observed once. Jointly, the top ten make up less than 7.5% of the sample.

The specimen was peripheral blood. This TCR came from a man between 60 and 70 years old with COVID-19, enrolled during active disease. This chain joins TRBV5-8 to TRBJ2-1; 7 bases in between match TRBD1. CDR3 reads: CASSLAILTGSAYNEQFF. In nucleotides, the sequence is TGTGCCAGCAGCTTGGCTATTCTGACAGGGAGTGCCTACAATGAGCAGTTCTTC.